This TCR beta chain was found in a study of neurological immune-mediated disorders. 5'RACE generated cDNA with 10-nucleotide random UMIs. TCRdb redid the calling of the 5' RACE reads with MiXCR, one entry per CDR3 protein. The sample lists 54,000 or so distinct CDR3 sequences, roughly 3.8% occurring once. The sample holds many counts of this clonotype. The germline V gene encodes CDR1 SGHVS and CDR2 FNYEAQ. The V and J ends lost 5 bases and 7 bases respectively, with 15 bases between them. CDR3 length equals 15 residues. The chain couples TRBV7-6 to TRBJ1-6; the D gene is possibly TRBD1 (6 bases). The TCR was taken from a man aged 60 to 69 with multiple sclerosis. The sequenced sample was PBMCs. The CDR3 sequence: CASSPGDGTNSPLHF. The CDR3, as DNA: TGTGCCAGCAGCCCAGGGGACGGAACCAATTCACCCCTCCACTTT. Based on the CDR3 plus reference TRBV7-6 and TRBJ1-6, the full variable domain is GAGVSQSPRYKVTKRGQDVALRCDPISGHVSLYWYRQALGQGPEFLTYFNYEAQQDKSGLPNDRFSAERPEGSISTLTIQRTEQRDSAMYRCASSPGDGTNSPLHFGNGTRLTVT.